One sample yielded the 12 T cell receptor beta chains listed below, sequenced in a study of blood T cells in healthy people across ages. Next came a second PCR, run for about 7 to 12 cycles, which used a sample-barcoded 5' primer along with a J-beta primer mix. TCRdb fed the 5' RACE reads into MiXCR, producing one record per CDR3 protein. Found here are 450,000 to 700,000 distinct CDR3 sequences, about 26% of them singletons; the top ten hold around 20%. Source material: blood. The receptors were gathered from a woman aged 65 to 85 in good health.

This clonotype has just a few counts. Its ends do not fully match the called genes, so a read error is possible. The chain carries TRBV6-2 or TRBV6-3 and TRBJ2-3, with 13 bases fitting TRBD2. The CDR3 has 16 amino acids. In germline, CDR1 is MNHEY, CDR2 SVGEGT. CDR3 loop: CASIYRTSGGGDTQYF. The CDR3 DNA reads as TGTGCCAGCATTTACCGGACTAGCGGGGGCGGAGATACGCAGTATTTT.

V and J are TRBV7-2 and TRBJ2-3; D is unclear. With 2 bases removed from V and 2 bases from J, the gap between germline ends came to 8 bases. This CDR3 is 14 amino acids long. Germline V lookup: CDR1 SGHTA, CDR2 FQGNSA. The CDR3 region is CASSLTTYTDTQYF. In nucleotides, the CDR3 is TGTGCCAGCAGCTTAACTACTTACACAGATACGCAGTATTTT.

This clonotype was recorded many times. This rearrangement joins TRBV20-1 to TRBJ1-4, with TRBD1 matching over 7 bases. CDR1 is DFQATT and CDR2 is SNEGSKA in the germline V gene (reference sequence). Unmatched junction bases numbered 9, after V lost 6 bases and J lost 8 bases. The CDR3 runs 13 residues. CDR3 nucleotide sequence: TGCAGTGCCGAAGTCACAGGGGCCGAAAAACTGTTTTTT. Its translation is CSAEVTGAEKLFF.

In its sample, this clonotype was seen many times. The CDR3 DNA follows: TGTGCCAGCAGCTCTGGACTAGCGGGCCAAGAGACCCAGTACTTC. This encodes CASSSGLAGQETQYF. This rearrangement joins TRBV5-7 to TRBJ2-5, with TRBD2 identical over 11 bases. TRBV5-7 is an open reading frame, and its role is uncertain. CDR3 size: 15 residues. V shed 3 bases and J 1 base; nucleotides not matched to a gene: 2.

This clonotype was seen a few times. The gene calls are TRBV18 and TRBJ1-5, with D unresolved. The CDR3 has 14 amino acids. CDR1 and CDR2 (germline): KGHSH, LQKENI. The V end lost 2 bases, the J end lost 0 bases, and 5 bases lay between the germline ends. This chain's CDR3 is CASSPFDSNQPQHF. The CDR3 region has the DNA TGTGCCAGCTCACCATTCGATAGCAATCAGCCCCAGCATTTT.

This clonotype was recorded a few times. The chain recombines TRBV12-3 or TRBV12-4 with TRBJ1-3; no definite D call. There are 12 residues in the CDR3. Trimming removed 7 bases from V and 7 bases from J, with 11 bases in between. CDR3 in amino acids: CASTELGNTIYF. The CDR3, as DNA: TGTGCCAGCACTGAGCTTGGGAACACCATATATTTT.

This clonotype occurred a few times. V is TRBV24-1 and J is TRBJ2-7; the D gene is possibly TRBD1 (6 bases). The CDR3 consists of 15 residues. The V end was cut by 7 bases, the J end by 6 bases, with 21 bases between. Per the germline V gene, CDR1 is KGHDR and CDR2 is SFDVKD. CDR3 sequence: CATRKRPRGPVEQYF. The CDR3 DNA is TGTGCCACCAGGAAGAGACCCAGGGGTCCCGTCGAGCAGTACTTC.

This clonotype was seen only a few times. This chain joins TRBV2 and TRBJ2-5; the match to TRBD2 covers 8 bases. The CDR3 is made up of 14 amino acids. V was pared by 6 bases and J by 4 bases, with 7 bases of the junction left unmatched. CDR1 and CDR2 from the germline V gene are SNHLY and FYNNEI. The CDR3 loop reads CASSPHGGVETQYF. CDR3 nucleotide sequence: TGTGCCAGCAGCCCACACGGGGGGGTAGAGACCCAGTACTTC.

The sample holds a few counts of this clonotype. In nucleotides, the CDR3 is TGTGCCAGCAGTGAAAGGACAGATACGCAGTATTTT. This translates into CASSERTDTQYF. The chain has TRBV2 and TRBJ2-3; D not resolved. This CDR3 spans 12 amino acids. Trimming left V 2 bases short and J 3 bases short, with 3 bases between. Germline V gene lookup returns CDR1 SNHLY and CDR2 FYNNEI.

The chain recombines TRBV20-1 with TRBJ2-7, with D perhaps TRBD2 (6 bases). V lost 2 bases, J lost 4 bases, and 15 bases lay in between. The CDR3 is 14 residues long. Germline lookup yields CDR1 DFQATT and CDR2 SNEGSKA (reference sequence). CDR3 region: CSARRTSRVYEQYF. The CDR3 coding sequence is TGCAGTGCTAGACGCACTAGCCGGGTGTACGAGCAGTACTTC.

This clonotype was picked up a small number of times. The chain joins TRBV6-5 to TRBJ2-5; D call uncertain. Trimming cost V 0 bases and J 2 bases, with 7 bases left between them. This CDR3 is 14 amino acids long. Germline CDR1 reads MNHEY; CDR2 reads SVGAGI. The CDR3 DNA is TGTGCCAGCAGTTACTCGTGGGCACAAGAGACCCAGTACTTC. Amino acids: CASSYSWAQETQYF.

The chain combines TRBV20-1 with TRBJ2-2, with 9 bases that match TRBD1. With 6 bases clipped from V and 5 bases from J, the junction kept 7 bases outside the gene matches. The length of the CDR3 is 14 residues. Germline V lookup: CDR1 DFQATT, CDR2 SNEGSKA (reference sequence). CDR3 sequence: CSAGGTGQTGELFF. The CDR3 DNA follows: TGCAGTGCGGGAGGGACAGGGCAAACCGGGGAGCTGTTTTTT.